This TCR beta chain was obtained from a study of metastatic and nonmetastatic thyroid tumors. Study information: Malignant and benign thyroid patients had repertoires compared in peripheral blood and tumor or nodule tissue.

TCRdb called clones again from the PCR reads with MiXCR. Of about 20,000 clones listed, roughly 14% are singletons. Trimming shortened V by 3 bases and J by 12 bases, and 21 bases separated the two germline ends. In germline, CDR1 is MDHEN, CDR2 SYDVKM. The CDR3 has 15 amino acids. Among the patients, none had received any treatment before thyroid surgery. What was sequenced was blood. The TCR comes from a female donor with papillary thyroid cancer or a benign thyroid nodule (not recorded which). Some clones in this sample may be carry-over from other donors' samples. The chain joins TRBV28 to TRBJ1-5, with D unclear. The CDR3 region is CASSLKLQATRDQHF. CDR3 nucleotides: TGTGCCAGCAGTTTGAAACTCCAGGCAACGAGAGACCAGCATTTT.